This entry lists 3 T cell receptor beta chains sequenced from one sample in a study of vaccination effects on CD4 cells after COVID-19 (dated by TCRdb to about 2022). In the ViraFEST assay, PBMC were stimulated with viral peptide pools, and TCR sequencing was then used to find antigen-specific CD4+ T cell clonotypes based on their expansion. After 10 to 11 days of culture, CD4+ T cells were isolated with the EasySep CD4+ T cell isolation kit. PCR-confirmed SARS-CoV-2 infection had occurred in convalescent patients between March and December 2020, before the Alpha, Beta and Delta variants emerged in the United States. These receptors are not linked to any known antigen. Receptor libraries were prepared by the immunoSEQ multiplex PCR assay. This is the immuneACCESS table as TCRdb keeps it, with only in-frame sequences that have V and J called. A part of the clones is gone; compared with another copy, unresolved V genes explain less than half, and the rest is unexplained. The sample table shows approximately 38,000 clones, and approximately 73% are seen once. Approximately 33% of the sample lies in the top ten.

The sample was CD4+ T cells from PBMCs cultured with a peptide pool, taken before COVID-19 vaccination. The receptors stem from a human donor who had a prior SARS-CoV-2 infection.

The chain joins TRBV18 to TRBJ2-6; D is uncertain. CDR3 length: 13 residues. V was cut by 6 bases and J by 4 bases, with 7 bases left in between. Germline-derived CDR1 and CDR2 are KGHSH and LQKENI. The CDR3 nucleotides read TGTGCCAGCTCCCTCGGGGGGGCCAACGTCCTGACTTTC. Amino acid sequence: CASSLGGANVLTF.

The genes are TRBV14 and TRBJ2-3; D is possibly TRBD1 or TRBD2 (5 bases each). Germline V gene lookup returns CDR1 SGHDN and CDR2 FVKESK. Trimming stripped 6 bases from V and 4 bases from J, with 11 bases between. This CDR3 has 13 amino acids. The CDR3 region is CASSSGPADTQYF. The CDR3 bases are TGTGCCAGCAGTTCGGGACCGGCAGATACGCAGTATTTT.

This rearrangement joins TRBV7-3 to TRBJ2-5; possible D gene TRBD1, 6 bases. Germline V gene lookup returns CDR1 SGHTA and CDR2 FQGTGA. The CDR3 runs to 15 residues. Trimming removed 5 bases from V and 4 bases from J, with 17 bases in between. The CDR3 is CASSVQGNVLETQYF. The CDR3 DNA reads as TGTGCCAGCAGCGTCCAGGGGAATGTTTTAGAGACCCAGTACTTC.